This T cell receptor beta chain appears in the sequencing data of a study of blood T cell repertoires in COVID-19. Across the study: Samples taken during acute and convalescent COVID-19 were collected in the United States, Italy and Spain.

In the study's own analysis: Cell counts per sample came from amplifying reference gene primers. The protocol was immunoSEQ multiplex PCR, while the TCRdb copy is restricted to in-frame clones and leaves out a portion. V and J calls and clone size follow that table, whereas D and trimming were derived from the DNA. Among around 290,000 clones listed, approximately 86% were seen once. V lost 3 bases and J 2 bases, leaving 8 bases between the germline ends. This CDR3 spans 13 amino acids. CDR1 is SGDLS and CDR2 is YYNGEE in the germline V gene. Everyone who took part was about 18 to 90 years old, and they came from 20 to 25 US areas. Note on this clone: The identical CDR3 is also encoded by other nucleotide sequences in the sample.

This TCR was sampled from a woman aged 18-30 years who had recovered from COVID-19. This chain joins TRBV9 and TRBJ1-1, with D possibly matching TRBD1 (6 bases). The sample was PBMCs or T cells enriched from blood (not recorded which). This CDR3 reads CASSGGTNTEAFF. DNA for the CDR3: TGTGCCAGCAGCGGGGGGACAAACACTGAAGCTTTCTTT.